This record concerns one T cell receptor (beta chain) sequence. What it binds is not known. Primers included in the PCR were 60 Vbeta and 13 Jbeta primers. Assay used: immunoSEQ multiplex PCR; TCRdb lists only in-frame clones, some missing. The top ten clones hold under 2.5% of a sample with fewer than 200,000 clones, around 79% of them seen once. The sample belongs to a study of cytomegalovirus exposure and HLA in healthy donors. Study-wide results and limits: An assumption of roughly uniform sequencing depth across donors underlay the presence/absence analyses.

Germline-derived CDR1 and CDR2 are KGHSH and LQKENI. This CDR3 comprises 18 residues. J lost 2 bases, V lost 3 bases, and 8 bases had no gene match. The V and J genes are TRBV18 and TRBJ2-3, with 13 bases fitting TRBD2. This clonotype originated in a man aged 35-49 years in good health and CMV-seronegative. Material for sequencing was PBMCs. The CDR3 loop is CASSPRLAGGASTDTQYF. The CDR3 coding sequence is TGTGCCAGCTCACCCCGACTAGCGGGAGGTGCCTCCACAGATACGCAGTATTTT.